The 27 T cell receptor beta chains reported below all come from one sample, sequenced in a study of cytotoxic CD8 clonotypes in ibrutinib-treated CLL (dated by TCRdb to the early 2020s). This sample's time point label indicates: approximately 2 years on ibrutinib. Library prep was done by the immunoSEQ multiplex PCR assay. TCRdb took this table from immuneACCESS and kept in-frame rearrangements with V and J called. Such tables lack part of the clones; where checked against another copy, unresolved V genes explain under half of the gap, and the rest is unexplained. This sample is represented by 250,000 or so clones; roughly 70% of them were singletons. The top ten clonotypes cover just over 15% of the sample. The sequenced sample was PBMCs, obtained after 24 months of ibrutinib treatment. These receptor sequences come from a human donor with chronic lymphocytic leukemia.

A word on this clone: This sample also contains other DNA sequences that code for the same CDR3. The CDR3 region is CAWSSGGELFF. The CDR3 DNA reads TGTGCCTGGAGTTCGGGCGGGGAGCTGTTTTTT. This sequence joins TRBV30 and TRBJ2-2; D uncertain. CDR1 is GTSNPN, CDR2 SVGIG, per germline (reference sequence). V was shortened by 2 bases and J by 7 bases, with 5 bases between the two germline ends. The length of the CDR3 is 11 residues. The entire variable domain, with the rest obtained from reference TRBV30 and TRBJ2-2, is as follows: SQTIHQWPATLVQPVGSPLSLECTVEGTSNPNLYWYRQAAGRGLQLLFYSVGIGQISSEVPQNLSASRPQDRQFILSSKKLLLSDSGFYLCAWSSGGELFFGEGSRLTVL.

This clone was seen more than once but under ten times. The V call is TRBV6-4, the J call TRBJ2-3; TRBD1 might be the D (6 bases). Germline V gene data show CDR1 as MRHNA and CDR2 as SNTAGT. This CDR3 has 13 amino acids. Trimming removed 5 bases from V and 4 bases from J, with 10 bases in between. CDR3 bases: TGTGCCAGCAGTTACAGGGAAGCAGATACGCAGTATTTT. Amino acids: CASSYREADTQYF.

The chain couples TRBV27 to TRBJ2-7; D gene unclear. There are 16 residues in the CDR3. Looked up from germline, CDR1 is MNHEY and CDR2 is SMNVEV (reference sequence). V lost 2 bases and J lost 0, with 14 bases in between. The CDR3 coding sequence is TGTGCCAGCAGTTTAGGCCCCGGGTACAGCTCCTACGAGCAGTACTTC. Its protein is CASSLGPGYSSYEQYF.

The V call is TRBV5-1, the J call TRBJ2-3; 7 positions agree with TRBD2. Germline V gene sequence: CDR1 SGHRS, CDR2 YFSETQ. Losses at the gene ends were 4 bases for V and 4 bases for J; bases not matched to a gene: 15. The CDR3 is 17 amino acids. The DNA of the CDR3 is TGCGCCAGCAGCCCGTTTGCTAGCGGAAAAAGGGCAGATACGCAGTATTTT. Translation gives CASSPFASGKRADTQYF.

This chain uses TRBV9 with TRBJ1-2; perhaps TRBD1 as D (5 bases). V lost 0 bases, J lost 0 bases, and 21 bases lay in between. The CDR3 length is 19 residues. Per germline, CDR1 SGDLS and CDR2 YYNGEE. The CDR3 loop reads CASSVESLGWAGSNYGYTF. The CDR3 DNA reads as TGTGCCAGCAGCGTAGAGTCGCTAGGGTGGGCAGGGTCTAACTATGGCTACACCTTC.

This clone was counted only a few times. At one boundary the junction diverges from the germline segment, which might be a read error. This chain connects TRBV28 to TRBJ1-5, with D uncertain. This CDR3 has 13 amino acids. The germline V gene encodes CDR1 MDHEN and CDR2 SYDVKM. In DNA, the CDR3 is TGTGCCAGCAGTTCAAACTGGGCAGCCCCAGCGCTCTTT. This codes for CASSSNWAAPALF.

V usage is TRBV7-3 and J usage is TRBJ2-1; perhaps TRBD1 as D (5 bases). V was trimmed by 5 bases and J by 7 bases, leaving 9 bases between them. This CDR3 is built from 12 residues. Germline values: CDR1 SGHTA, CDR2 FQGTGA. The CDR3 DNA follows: TGTGCCAGCAGCAATCAGGGTAATGAGCAGTTCTTC. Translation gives CASSNQGNEQFF.

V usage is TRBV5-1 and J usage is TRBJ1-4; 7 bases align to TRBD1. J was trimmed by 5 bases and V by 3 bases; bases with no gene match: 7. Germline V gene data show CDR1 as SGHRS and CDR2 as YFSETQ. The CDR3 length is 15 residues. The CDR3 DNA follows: TGCGCCAGCAGCTCCCGGGACAGCACGAATGAAAAACTGTTTTTT. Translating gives CASSSRDSTNEKLFF.

The CDR3 region is CASSRDRGGQPQHF. Here the CDR3 DNA reads TGTGCCAGTAGTAGGGACAGGGGCGGTCAGCCCCAGCATTTT. This chain connects TRBV19 to TRBJ1-5, with 10 bases lining up with TRBD1. Germline V gene sequence: CDR1 LNHDA, CDR2 SQIVND (reference sequence). The CDR3 has 14 residues. The J segment lost 6 bases and the V segment lost 4 bases, leaving 3 bases of the junction unmatched.

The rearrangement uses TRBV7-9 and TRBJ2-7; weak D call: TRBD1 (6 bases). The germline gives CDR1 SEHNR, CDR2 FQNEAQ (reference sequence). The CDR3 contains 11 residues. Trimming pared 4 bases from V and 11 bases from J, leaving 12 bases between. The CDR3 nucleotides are TGTGCCAGCAGCTGGGACACGGCTAAGTACTTC. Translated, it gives CASSWDTAKYF.

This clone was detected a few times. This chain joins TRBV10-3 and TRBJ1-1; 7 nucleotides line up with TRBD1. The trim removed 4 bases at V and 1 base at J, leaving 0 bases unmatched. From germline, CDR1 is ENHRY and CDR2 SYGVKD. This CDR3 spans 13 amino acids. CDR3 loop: CAISGTGNTEAFF. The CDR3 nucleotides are TGTGCCATCAGTGGGACAGGGAACACTGAAGCTTTCTTT.

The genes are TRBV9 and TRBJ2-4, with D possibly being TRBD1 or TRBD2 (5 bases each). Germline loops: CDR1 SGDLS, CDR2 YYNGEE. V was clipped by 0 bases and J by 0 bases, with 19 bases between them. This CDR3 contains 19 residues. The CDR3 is CASSVGVTGTDGAKNIQYF. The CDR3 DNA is TGTGCCAGCAGCGTAGGGGTCACCGGGACCGATGGAGCCAAAAACATTCAGTACTTC. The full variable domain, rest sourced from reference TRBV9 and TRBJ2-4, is DSGVTQTPKHLITATGQRVTLRCSPRSGDLSVYWYQQSLDQGLQFLIQYYNGEERAKGNILERFSAQQFPDLHSELNLSSLELGDSALYFCASSVGVTGTDGAKNIQYFGAGTRLSVL.

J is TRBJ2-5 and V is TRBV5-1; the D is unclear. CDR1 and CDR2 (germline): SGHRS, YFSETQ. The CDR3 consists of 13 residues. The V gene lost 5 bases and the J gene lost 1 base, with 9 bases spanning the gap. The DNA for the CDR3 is TGCGCCAGCAGACGGCCCGGCCAAGAGACCCAGTACTTC. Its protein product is CASRRPGQETQYF.

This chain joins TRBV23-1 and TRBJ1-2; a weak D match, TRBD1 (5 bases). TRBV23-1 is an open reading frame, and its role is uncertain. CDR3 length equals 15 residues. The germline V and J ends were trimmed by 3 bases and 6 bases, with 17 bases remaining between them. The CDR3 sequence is CASSHCDSLEDGYTF. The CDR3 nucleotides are TGCGCCAGCAGTCATTGCGACAGCCTAGAGGATGGCTACACCTTC.

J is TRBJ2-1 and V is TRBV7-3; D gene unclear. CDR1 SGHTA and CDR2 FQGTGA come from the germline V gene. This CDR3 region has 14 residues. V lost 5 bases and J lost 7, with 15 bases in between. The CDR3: CASSPTSSSNEQFF. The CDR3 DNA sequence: TGTGCCAGCAGCCCGACGTCTAGTTCAAATGAGCAGTTCTTC.

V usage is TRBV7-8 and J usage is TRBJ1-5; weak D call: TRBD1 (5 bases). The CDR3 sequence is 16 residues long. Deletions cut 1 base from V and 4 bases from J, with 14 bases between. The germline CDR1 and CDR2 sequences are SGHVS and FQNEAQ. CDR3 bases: TGTGCCAGCAGCTTAGAAAAAGGGGAGGGAAATCAGCCCCAGCATTTT. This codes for CASSLEKGEGNQPQHF.

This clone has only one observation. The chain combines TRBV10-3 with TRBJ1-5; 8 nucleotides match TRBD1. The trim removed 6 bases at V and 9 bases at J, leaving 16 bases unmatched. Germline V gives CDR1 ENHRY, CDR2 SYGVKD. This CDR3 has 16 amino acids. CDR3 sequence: CAISGSGTGAQRPQHF. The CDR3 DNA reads TGTGCCATCAGCGGATCCGGGACAGGCGCCCAACGGCCCCAGCATTTT.

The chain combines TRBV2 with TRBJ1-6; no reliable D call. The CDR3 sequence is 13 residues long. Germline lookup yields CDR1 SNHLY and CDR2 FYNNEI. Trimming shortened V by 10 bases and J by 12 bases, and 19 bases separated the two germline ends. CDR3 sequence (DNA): TGTGCCACCTCCACCGAGCGGGAAGGACCCCTCCACTTT. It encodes CATSTEREGPLHF.

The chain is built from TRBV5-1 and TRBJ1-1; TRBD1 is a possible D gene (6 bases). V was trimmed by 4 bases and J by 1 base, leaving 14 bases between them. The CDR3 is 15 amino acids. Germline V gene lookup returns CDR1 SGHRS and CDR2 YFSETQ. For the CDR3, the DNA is TGCGCCAGCAGCGTGGGGGCGGGACAGAACACTGAAGCTTTCTTT. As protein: CASSVGAGQNTEAFF.

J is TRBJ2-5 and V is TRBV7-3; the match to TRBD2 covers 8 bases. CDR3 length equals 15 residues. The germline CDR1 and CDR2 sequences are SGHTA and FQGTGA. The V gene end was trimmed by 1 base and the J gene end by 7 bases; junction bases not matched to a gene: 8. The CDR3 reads CASSLMRAGVVTQYF. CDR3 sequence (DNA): TGTGCCAGCAGCTTAATGCGAGCGGGAGTGGTGACCCAGTACTTC.

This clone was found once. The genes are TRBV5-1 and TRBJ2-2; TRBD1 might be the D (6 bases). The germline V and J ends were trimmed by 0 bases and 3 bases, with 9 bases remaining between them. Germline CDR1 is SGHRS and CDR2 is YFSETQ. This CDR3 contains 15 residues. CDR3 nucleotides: TGCGCCAGCAGCTTGGGATGGACAGACACCGGGGAGCTGTTTTTT. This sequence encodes CASSLGWTDTGELFF.

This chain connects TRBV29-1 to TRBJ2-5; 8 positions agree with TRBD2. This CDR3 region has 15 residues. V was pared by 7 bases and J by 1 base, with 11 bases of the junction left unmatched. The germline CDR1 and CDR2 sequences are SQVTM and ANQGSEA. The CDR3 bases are TGCAGCGCTCCATTGTTAGCGGGACCCCAAGAGACCCAGTACTTC. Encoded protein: CSAPLLAGPQETQYF.

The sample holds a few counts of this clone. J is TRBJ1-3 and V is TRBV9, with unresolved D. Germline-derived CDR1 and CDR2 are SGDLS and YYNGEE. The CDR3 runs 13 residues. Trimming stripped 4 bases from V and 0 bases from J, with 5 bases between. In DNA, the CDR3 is TGTGCCAGCAGCAAGAGCTCTGGAAACACCATATATTTT. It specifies CASSKSSGNTIYF.

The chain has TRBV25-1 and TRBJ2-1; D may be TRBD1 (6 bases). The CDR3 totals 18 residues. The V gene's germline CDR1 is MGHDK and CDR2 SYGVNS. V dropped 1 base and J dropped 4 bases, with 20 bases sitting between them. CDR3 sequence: CASSEWGTRTQGYNEQFF. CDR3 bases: TGTGCCAGCAGTGAATGGGGGACACGGACCCAGGGTTACAATGAGCAGTTCTTC.

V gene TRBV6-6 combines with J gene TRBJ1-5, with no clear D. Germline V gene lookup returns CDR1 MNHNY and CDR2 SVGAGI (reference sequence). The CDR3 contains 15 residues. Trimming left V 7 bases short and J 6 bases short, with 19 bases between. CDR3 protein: CASTSDRQWGQPQHF. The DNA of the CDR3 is TGTGCCAGCACCTCCGACCGACAATGGGGTCAGCCCCAGCATTTT.

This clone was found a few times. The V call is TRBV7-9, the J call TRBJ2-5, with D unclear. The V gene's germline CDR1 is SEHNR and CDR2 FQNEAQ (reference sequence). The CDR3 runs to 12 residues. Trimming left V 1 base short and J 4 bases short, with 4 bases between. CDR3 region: CASSLVVETQYF. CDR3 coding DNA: TGTGCCAGCAGCTTAGTCGTAGAGACCCAGTACTTC.

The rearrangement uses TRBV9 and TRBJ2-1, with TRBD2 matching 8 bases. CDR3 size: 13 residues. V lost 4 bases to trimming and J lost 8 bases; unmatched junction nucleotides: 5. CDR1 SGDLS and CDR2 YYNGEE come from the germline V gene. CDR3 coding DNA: TGTGCCAGCAGCCGGCGGGAGGCCGATGAGCAGTTCTTC. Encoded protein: CASSRREADEQFF.